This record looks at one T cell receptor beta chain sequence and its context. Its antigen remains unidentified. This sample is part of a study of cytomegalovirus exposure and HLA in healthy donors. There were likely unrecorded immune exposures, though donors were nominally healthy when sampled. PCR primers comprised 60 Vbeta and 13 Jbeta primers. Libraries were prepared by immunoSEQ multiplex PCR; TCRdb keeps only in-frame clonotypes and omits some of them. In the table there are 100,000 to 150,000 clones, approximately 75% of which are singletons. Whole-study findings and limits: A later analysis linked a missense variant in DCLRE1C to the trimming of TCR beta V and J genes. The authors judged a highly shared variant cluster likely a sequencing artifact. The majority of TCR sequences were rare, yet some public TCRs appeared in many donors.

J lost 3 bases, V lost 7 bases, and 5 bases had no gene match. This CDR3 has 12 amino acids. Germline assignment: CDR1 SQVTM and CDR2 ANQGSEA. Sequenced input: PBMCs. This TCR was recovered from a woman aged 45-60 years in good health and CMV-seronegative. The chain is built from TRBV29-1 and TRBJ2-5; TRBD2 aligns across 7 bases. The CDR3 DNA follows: TGCAGCGCTCGCGCGGGGGAAGAGACCCAGTACTTC. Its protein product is CSARAGEETQYF.